A selection of T cell receptor beta chains follows, all from one sample in a study of T cells after yellow fever vaccination. TCRdb called the 5' RACE reads again in MiXCR, with one record for every CDR3 protein. The repertoire has some 400,000 distinct CDR3 sequences, around 6.5% of them found once; the top ten carry around 16%. Sequenced material: PBMCs, taken 5 days after the yellow fever booster vaccination. The origin of the receptors is a man aged 30 to 39 who received the YFV17D yellow fever vaccine. Each CDR3 is given with its conserved first and last residue. Fields, in order: CDR3 DNA, CDR3 protein, V gene, J gene, clone size, CDR3 length, D gene. A D gene is named only where the DNA matches it firmly. Expanded clones are given a class, and other clones once, few, many or no size at all.

cdr3_nt: TGTGCCAGCAGTTTTCTAACAGATACGCAGTATTTT; cdr3_aa: CASSFLTDTQYF; v_call: TRBV14; j_call: TRBJ2-3; clone_size: many; cdr3_length: 12; d_call: NA
cdr3_nt: TGTGCCAGCAGTCCCCCCGGGACTGGTTACAATGAGCAGTTCTTC; cdr3_aa: CASSPPGTGYNEQFF; v_call: TRBV28; j_call: TRBJ2-1; clone_size: many; cdr3_length: 15; d_call: NA
cdr3_nt: TGTGCCAGCAGTGACCCCTCCCGAGAGACCCAGTACTTC; cdr3_aa: CASSDPSRETQYF; v_call: TRBV25-1; j_call: TRBJ2-5; clone_size: many; cdr3_length: 13; d_call: NA
cdr3_nt: TGTGCCAGCAGCCAGTCTGTATTTAAGTCCTCCGGGGAGCTGTTTTTT; cdr3_aa: CASSQSVFKSSGELFF; v_call: TRBV14; j_call: TRBJ2-2; clone_size: many; cdr3_length: 16; d_call: NA
cdr3_nt: TGTGCCAGCACCTCCGGGTCCCGGGTTGCGACCCAGTACTTC; cdr3_aa: CASTSGSRVATQYF; v_call: TRBV6-1; j_call: TRBJ2-5; clone_size: many; cdr3_length: 14; d_call: NA
cdr3_nt: TGTGCCATCACCTCGGGGGCAACCTACGAGCAGTACTTC; cdr3_aa: CAITSGATYEQYF; v_call: TRBV10-3; j_call: TRBJ2-7; clone_size: few; cdr3_length: 13; d_call: NA
cdr3_nt: TGTGCCAGCAGCTTGAGGACTAGCGGGAAGGTGGTCACCGGGGAGCTGTTTTTT; cdr3_aa: CASSLRTSGKVVTGELFF; v_call: TRBV5-6; j_call: TRBJ2-2; clone_size: many; cdr3_length: 18; d_call: TRBD2
cdr3_nt: TGTGCCAGCAGTTTAAGGCCAGCTAATTCACCCCTCCACTTT; cdr3_aa: CASSLRPANSPLHF; v_call: TRBV27; j_call: TRBJ1-6; clone_size: many; cdr3_length: 14; d_call: NA
cdr3_nt: TGTGCCAGCAGTCAGGGTGGAATTAGGTTCTTC; cdr3_aa: CASSQGGIRFF; v_call: TRBV6-2/TRBV6-3; j_call: TRBJ2-1; clone_size: many; cdr3_length: 11; d_call: NA
cdr3_nt: TGTGCTAGCGCCATTATGGACGGAGATACGCAGTATTTT; cdr3_aa: CASAIMDGDTQYF; v_call: TRBV7-7; j_call: TRBJ2-3; clone_size: NA; cdr3_length: 13; d_call: NA
cdr3_nt: TGTGCCAGCAGCTTAGATTTCTACGAGCAGTACTTC; cdr3_aa: CASSLDFYEQYF; v_call: TRBV7-9; j_call: TRBJ2-7; clone_size: many; cdr3_length: 12; d_call: NA
cdr3_nt: TGCGCCAGCAGCCTCGGCTCAGGAGGCGAGCAGTACTTC; cdr3_aa: CASSLGSGGEQYF; v_call: TRBV5-1; j_call: TRBJ2-7; clone_size: many; cdr3_length: 13; d_call: NA
cdr3_nt: TGCAGTGCCACCTGGCAGGGAAAGACCCAGTACTTC; cdr3_aa: CSATWQGKTQYF; v_call: TRBV20-1; j_call: TRBJ2-5; clone_size: many; cdr3_length: 12; d_call: NA
cdr3_nt: TGCAGTGCTGGAACTAGCGGGAGAAACACCGGGGAGCTGTTTTTT; cdr3_aa: CSAGTSGRNTGELFF; v_call: TRBV20-1; j_call: TRBJ2-2; clone_size: many; cdr3_length: 15; d_call: TRBD2
cdr3_nt: TGCGCCAGCAGCGGGGGTCTACTCACCTACGAGCAGTACTTC; cdr3_aa: CASSGGLLTYEQYF; v_call: TRBV5-1; j_call: TRBJ2-7; clone_size: NA; cdr3_length: 14; d_call: NA
cdr3_nt: TGTGCCAGCAGTTACTCGAATGGTGTTGAGCAGTTCTTC; cdr3_aa: CASSYSNGVEQFF; v_call: TRBV6-5; j_call: TRBJ2-1; clone_size: NA; cdr3_length: 13; d_call: NA
cdr3_nt: TGCAGTGCTAGGAACCTAGCGGGAGGTTTGGGGCAGTTCTTC; cdr3_aa: CSARNLAGGLGQFF; v_call: TRBV20-1; j_call: TRBJ2-1; clone_size: many; cdr3_length: 14; d_call: TRBD2
cdr3_nt: TGCGCCAGCAGCTCGAGCGTTTCAAAGAACACCGGGGAGCTGTTTTTT; cdr3_aa: CASSSSVSKNTGELFF; v_call: TRBV5-1; j_call: TRBJ2-2; clone_size: many; cdr3_length: 16; d_call: NA
cdr3_nt: TGTGCCCTCGGAGGGACTAGCGGCGGGGAGCTGTTTTTT; cdr3_aa: CALGGTSGGELFF; v_call: TRBV12-3/TRBV12-4; j_call: TRBJ2-2; clone_size: NA; cdr3_length: 13; d_call: TRBD2
cdr3_nt: TGTGCCAGCAGCTTAGTTAGCGGGAGGAACTCAGATACGCAGTATTTT; cdr3_aa: CASSLVSGRNSDTQYF; v_call: TRBV7-2; j_call: TRBJ2-3; clone_size: many; cdr3_length: 16; d_call: TRBD2
cdr3_nt: TGTGCCAGTTATTACGGCGGGACTAGCAGACCTGAGGACTTTCAGTACTTC; cdr3_aa: CASYYGGTSRPEDFQYF; v_call: TRBV6-2/TRBV6-3; j_call: TRBJ2-4; clone_size: few; cdr3_length: 17; d_call: TRBD2
cdr3_nt: TGTGCCAGCTCACCCCCAAGGCCAGGGGGCACAGATACGCAGTATTTT; cdr3_aa: CASSPPRPGGTDTQYF; v_call: TRBV18; j_call: TRBJ2-3; clone_size: many; cdr3_length: 16; d_call: NA
cdr3_nt: TGCAGCGGCCGGGTGTTCGGGATAGGCGAGACCCAGTACTTC; cdr3_aa: CSGRVFGIGETQYF; v_call: TRBV29-1; j_call: TRBJ2-5; clone_size: few; cdr3_length: 14; d_call: NA
cdr3_nt: TGCAGTGCAAGGGACAACATCTATGGCTACACCTTC; cdr3_aa: CSARDNIYGYTF; v_call: TRBV20-1; j_call: TRBJ1-2; clone_size: many; cdr3_length: 12; d_call: NA
cdr3_nt: TGTGCCAGCAGCGCAAGTCCGAACACTGAAGCTTTCTTT; cdr3_aa: CASSASPNTEAFF; v_call: TRBV9; j_call: TRBJ1-1; clone_size: NA; cdr3_length: 13; d_call: NA
cdr3_nt: TGTGCCAGCAGTTTAGGGCAGGGGTTTTATGGCTACACCTTC; cdr3_aa: CASSLGQGFYGYTF; v_call: TRBV12-3/TRBV12-4; j_call: TRBJ1-2; clone_size: many; cdr3_length: 14; d_call: NA
cdr3_nt: TGTGCCAGCAGCCCAACTACAGGGGGCCGTGAGCAGTTCTTC; cdr3_aa: CASSPTTGGREQFF; v_call: TRBV12-3/TRBV12-4; j_call: TRBJ2-1; clone_size: many; cdr3_length: 14; d_call: TRBD1
cdr3_nt: TGCAGCTGTGACGGACCGAACTACGAGCAGTACTTC; cdr3_aa: CSCDGPNYEQYF; v_call: TRBV29-1; j_call: TRBJ2-7; clone_size: few; cdr3_length: 12; d_call: NA
cdr3_nt: TGTGCCAGCAGGAATTCCGGGACTCAGGGGGAGCAGTACTTC; cdr3_aa: CASRNSGTQGEQYF; v_call: TRBV6-1; j_call: TRBJ2-7; clone_size: few; cdr3_length: 14; d_call: NA
cdr3_nt: TGTGCCAGCAGTGACTCCGGGACCTATGGCTACACCTTC; cdr3_aa: CASSDSGTYGYTF; v_call: TRBV6-5; j_call: TRBJ1-2; clone_size: many; cdr3_length: 13; d_call: NA
cdr3_nt: TGTGCCAGCAGTGAAGCACCACAGGCAGCTGAAGCTTTCTTT; cdr3_aa: CASSEAPQAAEAFF; v_call: TRBV2; j_call: TRBJ1-1; clone_size: many; cdr3_length: 14; d_call: NA
cdr3_nt: TGTGCCAGCAATCAAGCGGGAGGGATTCTCACAGATACGCAGTATTTT; cdr3_aa: CASNQAGGILTDTQYF; v_call: TRBV6-1; j_call: TRBJ2-3; clone_size: few; cdr3_length: 16; d_call: TRBD2
cdr3_nt: TGCAGCGTTGGCACTCCAGGGGCGACTCCTGAAGCTTTCTTT; cdr3_aa: CSVGTPGATPEAFF; v_call: TRBV29-1; j_call: TRBJ1-1; clone_size: NA; cdr3_length: 14; d_call: NA
cdr3_nt: TGTGCCAGCAGCCCGGACAGATACTCCTACGAGCAGTACTTC; cdr3_aa: CASSPDRYSYEQYF; v_call: TRBV7-2; j_call: TRBJ2-7; clone_size: many; cdr3_length: 14; d_call: NA
cdr3_nt: TGTGCCAGCAGCATTCCGACAGGGGGCTCCTACGAGCAGTACTTC; cdr3_aa: CASSIPTGGSYEQYF; v_call: TRBV21-1; j_call: TRBJ2-7; clone_size: few; cdr3_length: 15; d_call: NA
cdr3_nt: TGCGCCAGCAGTGACTTGTCCTACGAGCAGTACTTC; cdr3_aa: CASSDLSYEQYF; v_call: TRBV10-2; j_call: TRBJ2-7; clone_size: many; cdr3_length: 12; d_call: NA
cdr3_nt: TGTGCCAGCAGCCTCGGTGGTGTTGAACCAGAGCAGTACTTC; cdr3_aa: CASSLGGVEPEQYF; v_call: TRBV7-2; j_call: TRBJ2-7; clone_size: few; cdr3_length: 14; d_call: NA
cdr3_nt: TGCAGTGCTGGCCCCCAGCGGCGCACAGATACGCAGTATTTT; cdr3_aa: CSAGPQRRTDTQYF; v_call: TRBV20-1; j_call: TRBJ2-3; clone_size: NA; cdr3_length: 14; d_call: NA
cdr3_nt: TGTGCCAGCTCACCCGGACCAGGTGGCGCCGGGTTGGAGCAGTACTTC; cdr3_aa: CASSPGPGGAGLEQYF; v_call: TRBV18; j_call: TRBJ2-7; clone_size: NA; cdr3_length: 16; d_call: NA
cdr3_nt: TGTGCCAGCAACCTGGACGGGACAGGGCATGGCTACACCTTC; cdr3_aa: CASNLDGTGHGYTF; v_call: TRBV7-9; j_call: TRBJ1-2; clone_size: NA; cdr3_length: 14; d_call: TRBD1
cdr3_nt: TGCGCCAGCAGCCGTACAGGGAATCAACAAGAGACCCAGTACTTC; cdr3_aa: CASSRTGNQQETQYF; v_call: TRBV5-1; j_call: TRBJ2-5; clone_size: NA; cdr3_length: 15; d_call: NA
cdr3_nt: TGTGCCAGCAGTGAGAGGTCAGGGAGGGAGCACGAGCAGTACTTC; cdr3_aa: CASSERSGREHEQYF; v_call: TRBV2; j_call: TRBJ2-7; clone_size: many; cdr3_length: 15; d_call: TRBD2
cdr3_nt: TGTGCCAGCAGCTTCCCCGGTCGGGCCGCAGATACGCAGTATTTT; cdr3_aa: CASSFPGRAADTQYF; v_call: TRBV5-6; j_call: TRBJ2-3; clone_size: few; cdr3_length: 15; d_call: NA
cdr3_nt: TGTGCCAGCACGGCATCTTACGAGCAGTACTTC; cdr3_aa: CASTASYEQYF; v_call: TRBV7-2; j_call: TRBJ2-7; clone_size: few; cdr3_length: 11; d_call: NA
cdr3_nt: TGTGCCAGCAGTTCGATCACAGGGCGGTACACCGGGGAGCTGTTTTTT; cdr3_aa: CASSSITGRYTGELFF; v_call: TRBV28; j_call: TRBJ2-2; clone_size: few; cdr3_length: 16; d_call: NA
cdr3_nt: TGTGCCAGCAGGGAAGGACTAGCGGGCAGTGAGCAGTTCTTC; cdr3_aa: CASREGLAGSEQFF; v_call: TRBV6-7; j_call: TRBJ2-1; clone_size: NA; cdr3_length: 14; d_call: TRBD2
cdr3_nt: TGTGCCAGCAGTCTCCACGGGGACCCTCGGGATTCACCCCTCCACTTT; cdr3_aa: CASSLHGDPRDSPLHF; v_call: TRBV9; j_call: TRBJ1-6; clone_size: NA; cdr3_length: 16; d_call: NA
cdr3_nt: TGTGCCAGCAGCTTTGAGAGGGGGAGGGCGCAGTACTTC; cdr3_aa: CASSFERGRAQYF; v_call: TRBV7-2; j_call: TRBJ2-7; clone_size: NA; cdr3_length: 13; d_call: NA
cdr3_nt: TGTGCCAGCAGCTTTAAAGCTCGGGAGGGCCGATACAATGAGCAGTTCTTC; cdr3_aa: CASSFKAREGRYNEQFF; v_call: TRBV7-6; j_call: TRBJ2-1; clone_size: NA; cdr3_length: 17; d_call: TRBD2
cdr3_nt: TGTGCCAGCAGTTACCAGCCTCCACCCCTCCACTTT; cdr3_aa: CASSYQPPPLHF; v_call: TRBV6-6; j_call: TRBJ1-6; clone_size: NA; cdr3_length: 12; d_call: NA
cdr3_nt: TGCAGTGCTAAGAGGGGGATCGATGAGCAGTTCTTC; cdr3_aa: CSAKRGIDEQFF; v_call: TRBV20-1; j_call: TRBJ2-1; clone_size: NA; cdr3_length: 12; d_call: NA